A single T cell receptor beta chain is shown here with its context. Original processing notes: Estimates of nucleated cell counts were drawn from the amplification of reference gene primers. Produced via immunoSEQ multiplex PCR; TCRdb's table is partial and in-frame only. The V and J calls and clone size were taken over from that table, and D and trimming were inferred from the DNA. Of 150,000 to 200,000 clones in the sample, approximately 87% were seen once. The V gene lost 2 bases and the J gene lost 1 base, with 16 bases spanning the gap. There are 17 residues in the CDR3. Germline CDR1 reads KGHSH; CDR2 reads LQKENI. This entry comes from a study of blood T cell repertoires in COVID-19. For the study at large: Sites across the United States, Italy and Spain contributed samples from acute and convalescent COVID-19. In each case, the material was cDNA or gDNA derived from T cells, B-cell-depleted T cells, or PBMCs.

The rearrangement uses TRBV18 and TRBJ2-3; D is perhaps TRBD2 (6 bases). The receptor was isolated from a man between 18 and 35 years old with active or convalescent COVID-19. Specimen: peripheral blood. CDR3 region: CASSPGMVGLGTDTQYF. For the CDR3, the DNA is TGTGCCAGCTCACCAGGGATGGTGGGACTCGGCACAGATACGCAGTATTTT.